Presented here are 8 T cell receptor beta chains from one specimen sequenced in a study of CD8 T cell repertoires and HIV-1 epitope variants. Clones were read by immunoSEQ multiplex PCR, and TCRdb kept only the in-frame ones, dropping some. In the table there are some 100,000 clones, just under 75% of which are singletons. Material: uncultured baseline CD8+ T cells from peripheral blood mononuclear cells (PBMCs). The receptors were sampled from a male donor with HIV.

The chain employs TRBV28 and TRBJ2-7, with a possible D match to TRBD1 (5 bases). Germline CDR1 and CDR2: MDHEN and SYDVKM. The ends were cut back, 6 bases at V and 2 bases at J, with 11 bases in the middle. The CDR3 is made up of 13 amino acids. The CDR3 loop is CASRNWGPYEQYF. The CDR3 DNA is TGTGCCAGCAGAAATTGGGGCCCCTACGAGCAGTACTTC.

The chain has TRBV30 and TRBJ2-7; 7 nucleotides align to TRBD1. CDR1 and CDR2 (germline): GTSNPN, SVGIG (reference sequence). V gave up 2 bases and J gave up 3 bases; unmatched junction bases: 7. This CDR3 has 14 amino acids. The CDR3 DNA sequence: TGTGCCTGGAGTAGGGGACAGATAGTCTACGAGCAGTACTTC. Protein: CAWSRGQIVYEQYF.

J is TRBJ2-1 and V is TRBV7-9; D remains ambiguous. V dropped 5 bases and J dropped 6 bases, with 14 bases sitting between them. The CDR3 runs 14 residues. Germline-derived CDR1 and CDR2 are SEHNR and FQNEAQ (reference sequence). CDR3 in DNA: TGTGCCAGCAGCCAAACACGGGTCCCCAATGAGCAGTTCTTC. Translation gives CASSQTRVPNEQFF.

The DNA of the CDR3 is TGTGCCAGCAGACGAAACACCGGGGAGCTGTTTTTT. Its protein product is CASRRNTGELFF. This chain uses TRBV27 with TRBJ2-2, with D hard to call. The ends were cut back, 6 bases at V and 2 bases at J, with 4 bases in the middle. This CDR3 comprises 12 residues. Germline V gene sequence: CDR1 MNHEY, CDR2 SMNVEV (reference sequence).

Written as DNA, the CDR3 is TGTGCCAGCAGCTTGACGGGGGGTGTTACCAACAATGAGCAGTTCTTC. It translates to CASSLTGGVTNNEQFF. The rearrangement joins TRBV7-3 to TRBJ2-1, with 7 bases lining up with TRBD2. The CDR3 length is 16 residues. Germline lookup yields CDR1 SGHTA and CDR2 FQGTGA. V shed 3 bases and J 5 bases; nucleotides not matched to a gene: 10.

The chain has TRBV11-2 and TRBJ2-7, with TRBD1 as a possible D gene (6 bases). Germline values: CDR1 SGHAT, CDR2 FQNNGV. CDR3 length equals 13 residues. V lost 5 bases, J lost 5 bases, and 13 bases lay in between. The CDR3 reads CASSPDRLDEQYF. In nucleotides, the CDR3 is TGTGCCAGCAGCCCCGACAGGCTAGACGAGCAGTACTTC.

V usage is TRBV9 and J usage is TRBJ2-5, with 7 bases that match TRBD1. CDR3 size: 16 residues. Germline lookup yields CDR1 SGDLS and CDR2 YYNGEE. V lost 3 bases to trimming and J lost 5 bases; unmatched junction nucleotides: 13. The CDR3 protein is CASSASFYRGEETQYF. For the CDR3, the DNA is TGTGCCAGCAGCGCCTCCTTTTACAGGGGCGAGGAGACCCAGTACTTC.

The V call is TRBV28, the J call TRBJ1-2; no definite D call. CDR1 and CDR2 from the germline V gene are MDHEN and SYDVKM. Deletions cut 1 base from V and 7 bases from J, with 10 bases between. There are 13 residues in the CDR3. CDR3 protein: CASSLSAGGGYTF. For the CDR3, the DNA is TGTGCCAGCAGTTTATCGGCGGGCGGTGGCTACACCTTC.